Listed here are 16 T cell receptor beta chains from one sample, sequenced in a study of shared clonotypes between healthy human individuals. Generated by immunoSEQ multiplex PCR, the TCRdb table keeps only in-frame clones and is missing some. The repertoire holds approximately 2.3 million clones, with approximately 95% as singletons. The sequenced sample was naive CD4+ T cells from PBMCs. The subset is: CD45RA+ positively selected. The receptors here all came from a man between 18 and 35 years old in good health. Some clones in this sample may be carry-over from other donors' samples.

The CDR3, as DNA: TGCGCCAGCAGCTTGGAGGAGGCAGGAGCCTATGGCTACACCTTC. Translating it yields CASSLEEAGAYGYTF. The rearrangement uses TRBV5-1 and TRBJ1-2; D is unclear. V lost 0 bases and J 4 bases, leaving 13 bases between the germline ends. Germline V lookup: CDR1 SGHRS, CDR2 YFSETQ. The CDR3 has 15 amino acids.

Note on this clone: Other DNA sequences from this sample encode an identical CDR3 as well. This chain joins TRBV7-9 and TRBJ1-3, with 7 bases lining up with TRBD1. V dropped 0 bases and J dropped 1; count of bases not matched to a gene: 0. The CDR3 sequence is 15 residues long. The germline gives CDR1 SEHNR, CDR2 FQNEAQ (reference sequence). CDR3 protein: CASSLAQGSGNTIYF. DNA for the CDR3: TGTGCCAGCAGCTTAGCACAGGGGTCTGGAAACACCATATATTTT.

This clone was seen only once. The chain couples TRBV9 to TRBJ2-2; 10 nucleotides align to TRBD2. The CDR3 runs 18 residues. Trimming took 2 bases from V and 2 from J; bases not matched to a gene: 9. The germline CDR1 and CDR2 sequences are SGDLS and YYNGEE. For the CDR3, the DNA is TGTGCCAGCAGCGTGTTCTTTGGACTAGCGGCAAACACCGGGGAGCTGTTTTTT. It yields the protein CASSVFFGLAANTGELFF.

V usage is TRBV19 and J usage is TRBJ1-2; the match to TRBD1 covers 9 bases. The CDR3 is made up of 14 amino acids. After removal of 3 bases from V and 2 bases from J, the junction contained 1 base not matched to a gene. The V gene's germline CDR1 is LNHDA and CDR2 SQIVND (reference sequence). The CDR3 spells CASSMGTGNYGYTF. CDR3 DNA sequence: TGTGCCAGTAGTATGGGGACAGGGAACTATGGCTACACCTTC.

This chain links TRBV6-1 with TRBJ2-7; D may be TRBD1 (6 bases). The CDR3 runs 13 residues. Per the germline V gene, CDR1 is MNHNS and CDR2 is SASEGT. V dropped 10 bases and J dropped 3 bases, with 16 bases sitting between them. The CDR3 nucleotides read TGTGCCACCAAAATAGGGACAAACTACGAGCAGTACTTC. Protein sequence: CATKIGTNYEQYF.

The V gene is TRBV28, the J gene TRBJ2-2; D not certain. CDR1 and CDR2 from the germline V gene are MDHEN and SYDVKM. V lost 6 bases and J 8 bases, leaving 7 bases between the germline ends. This CDR3 spans 11 amino acids. The chain's CDR3 is CASRKLGELFF. Here the CDR3 DNA reads TGTGCCAGCAGGAAGCTAGGGGAGCTGTTTTTT.

This chain links TRBV6-1 with TRBJ2-7, with D perhaps matching TRBD1 (6 bases). Trimming cost V 10 bases and J 3 bases, with 19 bases left between them. The CDR3 runs to 14 residues. Germline V gene sequence: CDR1 MNHNS, CDR2 SASEGT. The CDR3 bases are TGTGCCACCCCACTAGACAGGAATGACTACGAGCAGTACTTC. Encoded protein: CATPLDRNDYEQYF.

On this clone: This sample also contains other DNA sequences that code for the same CDR3. The chain joins TRBV19 to TRBJ2-7; TRBD2 might be the D (6 bases). The CDR3 is 14 amino acids. V was cut by 4 bases and J by 0 bases, with 10 bases left in between. Per germline, CDR1 LNHDA and CDR2 SQIVND (reference sequence). The CDR3 loop is CASSRGGSSYEQYF. The DNA for the CDR3 is TGTGCCAGTAGTAGAGGAGGGAGCTCCTACGAGCAGTACTTC.

The chain uses TRBV7-2 and TRBJ1-5; D is undetermined. Per germline, CDR1 SGHTA and CDR2 FQGNSA. Trimming pared 5 bases from V and 9 bases from J, leaving 11 bases between. The CDR3 spans 12 residues. CDR3 DNA: TGTGCCAGCAGCGCGCGTTTTTGGCCCCAGCATTTT. Translating it yields CASSARFWPQHF.

The gene calls are TRBV7-2 and TRBJ2-7, with D maybe TRBD2 (5 bases). CDR3 length: 14 residues. Trimming took off 1 base at V and 6 bases at J, with 13 bases between the two ends. Germline loops: CDR1 SGHTA, CDR2 FQGNSA. The CDR3 is CASSLGPGRGEQYF. Written as DNA, the CDR3 is TGTGCCAGCAGCTTAGGCCCCGGCCGGGGCGAGCAGTACTTC.

With regard to this clone: The sample contains more than one DNA sequence encoding this CDR3. The chain employs TRBV7-9 and TRBJ2-5, with TRBD2 matching over 10 bases. Germline lookup yields CDR1 SEHNR and CDR2 FQNEAQ (reference sequence). The CDR3 length is 13 residues. The V gene end was trimmed by 6 bases and the J gene end by 4 bases; junction bases not matched to a gene: 2. As DNA, the CDR3 is TGTGCCAGCAGTCGACTAGCGGGAGAGACCCAGTACTTC. It translates to CASSRLAGETQYF.

The gene calls are TRBV5-1 and TRBJ2-7; a possible D gene is TRBD1 (5 bases). V shed 5 bases and J shed 0 bases, with 15 bases lying between them. The germline CDR1 and CDR2 sequences are SGHRS and YFSETQ. The CDR3 is 15 amino acids. CDR3 bases: TGCGCCAGCAGTCTCGACGACAGTCGCTCCTACGAGCAGTACTTC. Protein sequence: CASSLDDSRSYEQYF.

V and J are TRBV23-1 and TRBJ2-7, with TRBD1 matching over 7 bases. TRBV23-1 is placed among ORFs of uncertain function. The V and J ends lost 0 bases and 3 bases, in that order; junction bases with no gene match: 2. CDR3 length: 14 residues. CDR3 amino acids: CASSQSAGGYEQYF. In nucleotides, the CDR3 is TGCGCCAGCAGTCAATCCGCAGGGGGCTACGAGCAGTACTTC.

This clone was seen a single time. The chain links TRBV18 to TRBJ2-5; no firm D call. The length of the CDR3 is 15 residues. Looked up from germline, CDR1 is KGHSH and CDR2 is LQKENI. V lost 0 bases, J lost 2 bases, and 10 bases lay in between. The CDR3 region has the DNA TGTGCCAGCTCACCACCGCCTGGCGTACAAGAGACCCAGTACTTC. Protein product: CASSPPPGVQETQYF.

The chain employs TRBV7-2 and TRBJ1-1, with TRBD1 as a possible D gene (5 bases). Trimming removed 2 bases from V and 0 bases from J, with 16 bases in between. The CDR3 is made up of 17 amino acids. Germline CDR1 SGHTA, CDR2 FQGNSA. The CDR3 sequence is CASSLLGYRQMNTEAFF. The CDR3 DNA follows: TGTGCCAGCAGCTTACTTGGTTATCGACAGATGAACACTGAAGCTTTCTTT.

The chain recombines TRBV28 with TRBJ2-6, with 7 bases that match TRBD1. The trim removed 9 bases at V and 0 bases at J, leaving 5 bases unmatched. This CDR3 has 15 residues. Germline V gene lookup returns CDR1 MDHEN and CDR2 SYDVKM. CDR3 region: CASRDRFSGANVLTF. The DNA of the CDR3 is TGTGCCAGTCGGGACAGATTCTCTGGGGCCAACGTCCTGACTTTC.